This TCR beta chain was profiled in a study of cytomegalovirus exposure and HLA in healthy donors. Primers: 60 Vbeta forward and 13 Jbeta reverse. Using immunoSEQ multiplex PCR, the repertoire was profiled, and TCRdb retains in-frame clones only, with some absent. Seen here are 84,000 or so clones, under 80% observed once, and the top ten hold under 2.5%. This clone was recorded only once. The V and J ends lost 0 bases and 11 bases, in that order; junction bases with no gene match: 9. CDR1 and CDR2 from the germline V gene are MNHEY and SVGAGI. The CDR3 contains 15 residues. J is TRBJ2-3 and V is TRBV6-5; 9 nucleotides agree with TRBD1. This receptor was taken from a boy younger than 18 in good health and CMV-seronegative. What was sequenced was PBMCs. DNA for the CDR3: TGTGCCAGCAGTTACTCAGGACAGGGGCTGTCGGGGCAGTATTTT. Translated: CASSYSGQGLSGQYF.